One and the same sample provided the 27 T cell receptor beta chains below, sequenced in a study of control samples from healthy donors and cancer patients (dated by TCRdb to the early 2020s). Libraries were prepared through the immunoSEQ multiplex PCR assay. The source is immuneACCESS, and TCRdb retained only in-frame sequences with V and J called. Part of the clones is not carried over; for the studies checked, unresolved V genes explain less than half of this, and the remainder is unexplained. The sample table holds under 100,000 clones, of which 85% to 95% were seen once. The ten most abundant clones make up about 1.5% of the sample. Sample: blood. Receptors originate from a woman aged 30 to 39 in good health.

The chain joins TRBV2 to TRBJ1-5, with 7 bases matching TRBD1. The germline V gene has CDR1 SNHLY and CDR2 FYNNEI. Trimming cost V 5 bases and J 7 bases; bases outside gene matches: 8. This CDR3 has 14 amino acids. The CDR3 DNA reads TGTGCCAGCAGTTATACAGGGGTTAAACAGCCCCAGCATTTT. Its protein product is CASSYTGVKQPQHF.

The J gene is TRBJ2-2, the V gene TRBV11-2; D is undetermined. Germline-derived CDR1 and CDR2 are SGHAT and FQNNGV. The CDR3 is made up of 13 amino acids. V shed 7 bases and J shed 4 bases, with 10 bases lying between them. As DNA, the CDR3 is TGTGCCAGCAACTCTCCCCGCACCGGGGAGCTGTTTTTT. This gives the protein CASNSPRTGELFF.

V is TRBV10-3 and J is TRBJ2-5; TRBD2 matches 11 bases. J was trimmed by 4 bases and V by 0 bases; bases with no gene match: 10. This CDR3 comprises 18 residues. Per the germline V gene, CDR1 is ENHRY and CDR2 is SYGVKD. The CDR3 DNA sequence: TGTGCCATCAGTGAGTCTGCTAGCGGGGGGCCTGGTCGAGAGACCCAGTACTTC. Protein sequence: CAISESASGGPGRETQYF.

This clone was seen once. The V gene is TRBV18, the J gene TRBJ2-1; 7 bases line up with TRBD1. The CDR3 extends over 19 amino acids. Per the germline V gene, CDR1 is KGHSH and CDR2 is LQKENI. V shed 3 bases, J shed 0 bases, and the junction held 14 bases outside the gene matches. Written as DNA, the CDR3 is TGTGCCAGCTCACCCCTTGAACAGGGGCGAATTAACTCCTACAATGAGCAGTTCTTC. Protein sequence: CASSPLEQGRINSYNEQFF.

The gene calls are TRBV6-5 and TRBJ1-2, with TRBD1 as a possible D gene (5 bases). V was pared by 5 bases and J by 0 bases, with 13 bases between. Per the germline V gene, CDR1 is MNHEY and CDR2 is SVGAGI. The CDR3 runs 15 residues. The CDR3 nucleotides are TGTGCCAGCAGTCCAGACAGACTATCTAACTATGGCTACACCTTC. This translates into CASSPDRLSNYGYTF.

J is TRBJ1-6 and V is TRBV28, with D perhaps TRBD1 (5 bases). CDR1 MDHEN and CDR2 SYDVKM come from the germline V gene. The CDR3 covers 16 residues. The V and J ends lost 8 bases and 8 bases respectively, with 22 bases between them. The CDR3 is CASGAAGRGIDSPLHF. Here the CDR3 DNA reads TGTGCCAGCGGGGCGGCAGGGAGAGGGATAGATTCACCCCTCCACTTT.

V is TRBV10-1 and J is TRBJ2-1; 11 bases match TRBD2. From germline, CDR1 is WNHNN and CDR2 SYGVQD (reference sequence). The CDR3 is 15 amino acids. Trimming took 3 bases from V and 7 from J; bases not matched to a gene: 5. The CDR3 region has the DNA TGCGCCAGCAGTGAAGCTAGCGGGGGGCAAAATGAGCAGTTCTTC. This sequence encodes CASSEASGGQNEQFF.

CDR3 nucleotides: TGCAGCGTTGCCCGGGACAGGGTGGAGACCCAGTACTTC. As protein: CSVARDRVETQYF. The chain has TRBV29-1 and TRBJ2-5; 9 positions agree with TRBD1. Germline assignment: CDR1 SQVTM and CDR2 ANQGSEA. V was pared by 4 bases and J by 5 bases, with 5 bases of the junction left unmatched. This CDR3 region has 13 residues.

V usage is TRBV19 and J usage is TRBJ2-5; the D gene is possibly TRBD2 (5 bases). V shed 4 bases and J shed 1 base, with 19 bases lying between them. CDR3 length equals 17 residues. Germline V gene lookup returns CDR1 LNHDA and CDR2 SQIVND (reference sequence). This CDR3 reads CASSTRTGIGFQETQYF. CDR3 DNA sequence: TGTGCCAGTAGTACCCGAACGGGGATAGGGTTCCAAGAGACCCAGTACTTC. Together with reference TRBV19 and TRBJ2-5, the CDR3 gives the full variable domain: DGGITQSPKYLFRKEGQNVTLSCEQNLNHDAMYWYRQDPGQGLRLIYYSQIVNDFQKGDIAEGYSVSREKKESFPLTVTSAQKNPTAFYLCASSTRTGIGFQETQYFGPGTRLLVL.

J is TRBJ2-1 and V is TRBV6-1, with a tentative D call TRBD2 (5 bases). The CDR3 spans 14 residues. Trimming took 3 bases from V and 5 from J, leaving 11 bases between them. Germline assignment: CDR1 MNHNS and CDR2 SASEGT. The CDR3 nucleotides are TGTGCCAGCAGTGATAGGACTGTAAACAATGAGCAGTTCTTC. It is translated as CASSDRTVNNEQFF.

CDR3 nucleotide sequence: TGTGCCTGGAGTAGCAGGGGTGATCAGCCCCAGCATTTT. This codes for CAWSSRGDQPQHF. This sequence joins TRBV30 and TRBJ1-5, with a weak D call TRBD1 (6 bases). The CDR3 spans 13 residues. The germline V gene has CDR1 GTSNPN and CDR2 SVGIG (reference sequence). Trimming stripped 2 bases from V and 5 bases from J, with 10 bases between.

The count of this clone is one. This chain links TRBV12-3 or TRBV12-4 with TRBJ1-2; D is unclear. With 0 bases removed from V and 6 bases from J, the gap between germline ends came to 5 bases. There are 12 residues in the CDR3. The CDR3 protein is CASSLAADGYTF. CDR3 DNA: TGTGCCAGCAGTTTAGCGGCGGATGGCTACACCTTC.

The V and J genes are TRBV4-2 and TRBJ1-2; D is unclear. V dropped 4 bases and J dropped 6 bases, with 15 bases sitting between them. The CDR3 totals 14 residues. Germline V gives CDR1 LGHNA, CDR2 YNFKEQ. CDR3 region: CASSPSLNSNGYTF. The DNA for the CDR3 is TGTGCCAGCAGCCCCAGTTTAAATTCCAATGGCTACACCTTC.

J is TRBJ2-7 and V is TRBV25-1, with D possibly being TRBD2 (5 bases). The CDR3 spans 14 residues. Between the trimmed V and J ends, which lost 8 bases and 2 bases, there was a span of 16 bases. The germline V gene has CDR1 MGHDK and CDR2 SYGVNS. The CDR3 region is CASHPGSGTYEQYF. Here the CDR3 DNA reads TGTGCCAGCCACCCGGGGTCCGGGACCTACGAGCAGTACTTC.

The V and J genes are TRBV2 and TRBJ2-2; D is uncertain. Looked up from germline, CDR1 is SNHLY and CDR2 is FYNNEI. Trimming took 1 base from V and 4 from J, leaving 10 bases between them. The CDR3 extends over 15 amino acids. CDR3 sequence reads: CASSEGPRITGELFF. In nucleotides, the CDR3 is TGTGCCAGCAGTGAAGGTCCTAGAATCACCGGGGAGCTGTTTTTT.

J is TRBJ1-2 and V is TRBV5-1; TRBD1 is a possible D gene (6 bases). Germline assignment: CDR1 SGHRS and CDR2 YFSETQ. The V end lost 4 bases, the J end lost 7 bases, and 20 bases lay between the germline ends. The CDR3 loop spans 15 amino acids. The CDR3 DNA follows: TGCGCCAGCAGCCCCGCCGGGACATCAACTATTGGCTACACCTTC. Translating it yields CASSPAGTSTIGYTF.

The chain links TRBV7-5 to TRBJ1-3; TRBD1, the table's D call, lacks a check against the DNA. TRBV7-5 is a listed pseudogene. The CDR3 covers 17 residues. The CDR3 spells CARSSRWQAVRGNTIYF. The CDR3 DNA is TGTGCCAGAAGCTCCCGGTGGCAGGCCGTGAGAGGAAACACCATATATTTT.

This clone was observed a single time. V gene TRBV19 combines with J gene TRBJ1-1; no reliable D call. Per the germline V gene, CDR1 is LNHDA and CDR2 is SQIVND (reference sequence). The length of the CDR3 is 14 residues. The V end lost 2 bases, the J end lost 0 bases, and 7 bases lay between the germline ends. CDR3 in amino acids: CASSIHTVNTEAFF. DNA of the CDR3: TGTGCCAGTAGTATACACACAGTGAACACTGAAGCTTTCTTT.

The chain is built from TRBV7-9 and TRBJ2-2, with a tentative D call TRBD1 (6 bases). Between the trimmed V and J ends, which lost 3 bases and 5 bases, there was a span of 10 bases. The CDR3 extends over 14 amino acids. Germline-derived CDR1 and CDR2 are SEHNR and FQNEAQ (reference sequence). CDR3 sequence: CASSFRGQTGELFF. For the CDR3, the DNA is TGTGCCAGCAGCTTCAGGGGACAAACCGGGGAGCTGTTTTTT.

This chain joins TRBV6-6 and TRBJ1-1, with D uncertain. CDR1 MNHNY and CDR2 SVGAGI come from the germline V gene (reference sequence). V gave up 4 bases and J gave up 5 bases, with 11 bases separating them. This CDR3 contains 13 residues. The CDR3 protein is CASSFSMVTEAFF. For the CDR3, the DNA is TGTGCCAGCAGTTTTTCTATGGTTACTGAAGCTTTCTTT.

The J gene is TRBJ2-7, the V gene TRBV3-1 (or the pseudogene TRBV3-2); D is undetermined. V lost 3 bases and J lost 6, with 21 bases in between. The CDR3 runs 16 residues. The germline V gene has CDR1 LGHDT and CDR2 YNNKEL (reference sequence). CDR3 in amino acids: CASSHSWWSPLTEQYF. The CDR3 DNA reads TGTGCCAGCAGCCATAGTTGGTGGAGTCCTCTAACCGAGCAGTACTTC.

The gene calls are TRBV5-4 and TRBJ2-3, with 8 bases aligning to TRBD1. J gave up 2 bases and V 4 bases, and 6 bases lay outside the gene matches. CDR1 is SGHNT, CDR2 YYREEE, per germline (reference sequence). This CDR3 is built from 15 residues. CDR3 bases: TGTGCCAGCAGCCCGGACAGGGTACTCACAGATACGCAGTATTTT. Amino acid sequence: CASSPDRVLTDTQYF.

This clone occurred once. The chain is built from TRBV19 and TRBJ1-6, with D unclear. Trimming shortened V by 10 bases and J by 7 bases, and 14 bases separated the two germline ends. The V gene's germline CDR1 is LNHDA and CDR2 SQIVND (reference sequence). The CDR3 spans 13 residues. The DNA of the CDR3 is TGTGCCACCCGACACCTTAGCAATTCACCCCTCCACTTT. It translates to CATRHLSNSPLHF.

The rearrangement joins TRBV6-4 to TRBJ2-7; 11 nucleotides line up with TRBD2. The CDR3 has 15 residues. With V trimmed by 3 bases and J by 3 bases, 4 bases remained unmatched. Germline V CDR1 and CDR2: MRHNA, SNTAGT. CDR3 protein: CASSELAGEGYEQYF. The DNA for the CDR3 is TGTGCCAGCAGTGAACTAGCGGGAGAGGGCTACGAGCAGTACTTC.

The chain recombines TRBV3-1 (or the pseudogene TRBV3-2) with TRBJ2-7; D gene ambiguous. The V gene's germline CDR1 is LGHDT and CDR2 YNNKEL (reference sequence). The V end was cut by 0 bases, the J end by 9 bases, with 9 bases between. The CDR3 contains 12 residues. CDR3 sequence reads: CASSQEVGVQYF. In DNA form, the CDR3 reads TGTGCCAGCAGCCAAGAAGTGGGTGTGCAGTACTTC.

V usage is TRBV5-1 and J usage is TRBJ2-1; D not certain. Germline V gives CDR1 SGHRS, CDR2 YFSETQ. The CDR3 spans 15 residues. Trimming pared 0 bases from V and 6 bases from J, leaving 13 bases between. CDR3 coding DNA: TGCGCCAGCAGCTTGGCCCATAGGGTGTTCAATGAGCAGTTCTTC. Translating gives CASSLAHRVFNEQFF. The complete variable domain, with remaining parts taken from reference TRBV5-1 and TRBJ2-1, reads KAGVTQTPRYLIKTRGQQVTLSCSPISGHRSVSWYQQTPGQGLQFLFEYFSETQRNKGNFPGRFSGRQFSNSRSEMNVSTLELGDSALYLCASSLAHRVFNEQFFGPGTRLTVL.

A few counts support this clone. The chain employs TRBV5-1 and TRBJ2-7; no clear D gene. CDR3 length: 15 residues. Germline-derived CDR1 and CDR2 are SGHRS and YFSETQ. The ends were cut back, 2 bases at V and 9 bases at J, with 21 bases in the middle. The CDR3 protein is CASSFFPGFHLGQYF. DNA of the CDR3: TGCGCCAGCAGCTTTTTCCCCGGATTTCACTTAGGGCAGTACTTC.